The 14 T cell receptor beta chains reported below all come from one sample, sequenced in a study of technical replicates of blood from several donors. Assay: immunoSEQ multiplex PCR; the TCRdb copy retains only in-frame clones and omits some. The sample shows tens of thousands of clones, 85% to 95% of them seen only once. The sequenced material came from T cells isolated from PBMCs. The receptors here all came from a human donor in good health.

V gene TRBV7-3 combines with J gene TRBJ1-6; 9 nucleotides match TRBD1. The CDR3 is 16 residues long. V dropped 2 bases and J dropped 9; count of bases not matched to a gene: 8. Germline V gene sequence: CDR1 SGHTA, CDR2 FQGTGA. The CDR3 here is CASSLGGDRAVSPLHF. The DNA of the CDR3 is TGTGCCAGCAGCTTAGGGGGGGACAGGGCGGTTTCACCCCTCCACTTT. Supplemented by reference TRBV7-3 and TRBJ1-6, the full variable domain reads GAGVSQTPSNKVTEKGKYVELRCDPISGHTALYWYRQSLGQGPEFLIYFQGTGAADDSGLPNDRFFAVRPEGSVSTLKIQRTERGDSAVYLCASSLGGDRAVSPLHFGNGTRLTVT.

CDR3 DNA: TGTGCCAGCAGCCCGGGTCAGAACTCTGGAAACACCATATATTTT. This sequence encodes CASSPGQNSGNTIYF. The gene calls are TRBV6-5 and TRBJ1-3; D remains ambiguous. Germline V gene sequence: CDR1 MNHEY, CDR2 SVGAGI. The CDR3 loop spans 15 amino acids. V was trimmed by 6 bases and J by 0 bases, leaving 12 bases between them.

This clone was found once. The chain is built from TRBV10-2 and TRBJ2-5; TRBD1 is a possible D gene (5 bases). Trimming shortened V by 4 bases and J by 2 bases, and 8 bases separated the two germline ends. Germline CDR1 is WSHSY and CDR2 is SAAADI. This CDR3 is built from 13 residues. The CDR3 sequence: CASSVRVQETQYF. For the CDR3, the DNA is TGCGCCAGCAGTGTCAGGGTTCAAGAGACCCAGTACTTC.

V is TRBV7-9 and J is TRBJ2-1; TRBD2 is a possible D gene (5 bases). Germline-derived CDR1 and CDR2 are SEHNR and FQNEAQ (reference sequence). V shed 2 bases and J shed 2 bases, with 10 bases lying between them. The CDR3 runs to 15 residues. CDR3 sequence (DNA): TGTGCCAGCAGCTTAAAGTCTAGCCCCTACAATGAGCAGTTCTTC. Amino acids: CASSLKSSPYNEQFF. Based on the CDR3 plus reference TRBV7-9 and TRBJ2-1, the full variable domain is DTGVSQNPRHKITKRGQNVTFRCDPISEHNRLYWYRQTLGQGPEFLTYFQNEAQLEKSRLLSDRFSAERPKGSFSTLEIQRTEQGDSAMYLCASSLKSSPYNEQFFGPGTRLTVL.

V is TRBV29-1 and J is TRBJ1-1; possibly TRBD1 for D (5 bases). The CDR3 totals 13 residues. Germline assignment: CDR1 SQVTM and CDR2 ANQGSEA. V was trimmed by 3 bases and J by 0 bases, leaving 8 bases between them. CDR3 in DNA: TGCAGCGTTGAGGACAATCTGAACACTGAAGCTTTCTTT. Its translation is CSVEDNLNTEAFF.

The chain employs TRBV13 and TRBJ2-2, with 16 bases identical to TRBD2. Looked up from germline, CDR1 is PRHDT and CDR2 is FYEKMQ (reference sequence). With 4 bases clipped from V and 4 bases from J, the junction kept 6 bases outside the gene matches. The CDR3 sequence is 18 residues long. As DNA, the CDR3 is TGTGCCAGCAGCTCGGAGGGACTAGCGGGAGGGGGCACCGGGGAGCTGTTTTTT. This codes for CASSSEGLAGGGTGELFF.

DNA for the CDR3: TGTGCCAGCAGTCCGGCAGGTTCTTCCGCTTTCTTT. This translates into CASSPAGSSAFF. The genes are TRBV6-5 and TRBJ1-1; D is ambiguous. CDR1 and CDR2 from the germline V gene are MNHEY and SVGAGI. This CDR3 has 12 amino acids. V was shortened by 5 bases and J by 11 bases, with 15 bases between the two germline ends.

The V gene is TRBV11-3, the J gene TRBJ2-2; D is perhaps TRBD1 (5 bases). This CDR3 has 15 residues. V was shortened by 2 bases and J by 4 bases, with 11 bases between the two germline ends. Germline CDR1 and CDR2: SGHNT and YENEEA. The chain's CDR3 is CASSLNPGPTGELFF. CDR3 DNA sequence: TGTGCCAGCAGCTTAAACCCAGGGCCCACCGGGGAGCTGTTTTTT.

J is TRBJ1-1 and V is TRBV18; possibly TRBD1 for D (6 bases). This CDR3 comprises 15 residues. Germline V gives CDR1 KGHSH, CDR2 LQKENI. Trimming removed 1 base from V and 4 bases from J, with 13 bases in between. The CDR3 sequence: CASSPRQGLGTEAFF. The CDR3 nucleotides read TGTGCCAGCTCACCACGGCAGGGGTTGGGCACTGAAGCTTTCTTT.

This chain links TRBV6-6 with TRBJ1-2; D gene unclear. Germline loops: CDR1 MNHNY, CDR2 SVGAGI (reference sequence). The CDR3 length is 14 residues. The V end was cut by 2 bases, the J end by 8 bases, with 15 bases between. The CDR3 reads CASSYLERNGGYTF. In DNA, the CDR3 is TGTGCCAGCAGTTACCTGGAGAGGAATGGCGGCTACACCTTC.

CDR3 region: CASSLASGNTEAFF. The CDR3 DNA reads as TGTGCCAGCAGCTTAGCGTCGGGGAACACTGAAGCTTTCTTT. V is TRBV7-9 and J is TRBJ1-1; D remains ambiguous. The CDR3 loop spans 14 amino acids. V shed 0 bases and J shed 1 base, with 6 bases lying between them. Germline CDR1 and CDR2: SEHNR and FQNEAQ (reference sequence).

The chain uses TRBV7-8 and TRBJ2-7; 8 bases match TRBD2. Germline CDR1 and CDR2: SGHVS and FQNEAQ. Trimming at V came to 1 base and at J to 1 base, leaving 3 bases not matched to a gene. The CDR3 is 15 amino acids. The CDR3 nucleotides are TGTGCCAGCAGCTTAGAGCGGGGGCGGTCCTACGAGCAGTACTTC. It is translated as CASSLERGRSYEQYF.

The chain uses TRBV6-5 and TRBJ2-2; 10 bases map to TRBD1. The CDR3 spans 15 residues. The V segment lost 5 bases and the J segment 7 bases; nucleotides outside the gene matches: 7. The germline CDR1 and CDR2 sequences are MNHEY and SVGAGI. In DNA form, the CDR3 reads TGTGCCAGCAGTCAGCCGACAGGGGGCGGCGGGGAGCTGTTTTTT. As protein: CASSQPTGGGGELFF.

This clone was seen once. The chain combines TRBV29-1 with TRBJ2-2; D may be TRBD1 (5 bases). The CDR3 sequence is 15 residues long. Trimming removed 4 bases at V and 1 base at J, with 13 bases between. Germline V CDR1 and CDR2: SQVTM, ANQGSEA. The CDR3 DNA reads TGCAGCGTTGCAAGGGGCAGCCTGAACACCGGGGAGCTGTTTTTT. Its translation: CSVARGSLNTGELFF.